This passage covers 16 T cell receptor beta chains from one sample sequenced in a study of graft-versus-host responses after intestinal transplantation. Profiling relied on immunoSEQ multiplex PCR, and the TCRdb table lists in-frame clones only, not all of them. The sample lists about 51,000 clones, roughly 90% occurring once. For these TCRs, the target antigens are not known. Sequences were derived from unstimulated CD4+ T cells sorted from spleen or lymph node cells, sampled before transplant. The receptors shown here come from a human donor who was the organ donor for an intestinal transplant.

The chain employs TRBV20-1 and TRBJ2-3; no reliable D call. There are 11 residues in the CDR3. Per the germline V gene, CDR1 is DFQATT and CDR2 is SNEGSKA (reference sequence). Deletions cut 6 bases from V and 4 bases from J, with 8 bases between. CDR3 in amino acids: CSAPRADTQYF. The CDR3 region has the DNA TGCAGTGCCCCCCGGGCAGATACGCAGTATTTT.

The gene calls are TRBV4-1 and TRBJ2-7; no reliable D call. Per the germline V gene, CDR1 is MGHRA and CDR2 is YSYEKL. Trimming cost V 0 bases and J 0 bases, with 9 bases left between them. This CDR3 is built from 15 residues. CDR3 residues: CASSQDDRSSYEQYF. The CDR3 DNA sequence: TGCGCCAGCAGCCAAGATGATCGTAGCTCCTACGAGCAGTACTTC.

This rearrangement joins TRBV12-5 to TRBJ2-1, with TRBD2 matching 10 bases. Germline CDR1 is LGHNT and CDR2 is FRNRAP. CDR3 size: 20 residues. The V and J ends lost 0 bases and 5 bases, in that order; junction bases with no gene match: 16. The CDR3 sequence is CASGLVSKGAGGPLDNEQFF. The CDR3 nucleotides read TGTGCTAGTGGTTTGGTCTCTAAGGGAGCGGGAGGGCCTCTGGACAATGAGCAGTTCTTC.

The rearrangement joins TRBV28 to TRBJ1-2; D may be TRBD1 (5 bases). The V gene's germline CDR1 is MDHEN and CDR2 SYDVKM. The CDR3 is made up of 12 amino acids. Between the trimmed V and J ends, which lost 6 bases and 6 bases, there was a span of 11 bases. CDR3 DNA: TGTGCCAGCAGCCCCTGGGGGGATGGCTACACCTTC. Translated: CASSPWGDGYTF.

CDR3 sequence: CATRWEGGNEQFF. CDR3 coding DNA: TGTGCCACGCGGTGGGAGGGGGGGAATGAGCAGTTCTTC. V is TRBV19 and J is TRBJ2-1; the D gene is possibly TRBD2 (7 bases). The CDR3 loop spans 13 amino acids. V was shortened by 10 bases and J by 7 bases, with 17 bases between the two germline ends. Germline V gives CDR1 LNHDA, CDR2 SQIVND (reference sequence).

This CDR3 reads CASSVGGTSGKETQYF. DNA for the CDR3: TGTGCCAGCAGCGTAGGTGGAACTAGCGGAAAAGAGACCCAGTACTTC. The rearrangement joins TRBV9 to TRBJ2-5, with 8 bases identical to TRBD2. CDR1 and CDR2 (germline): SGDLS, YYNGEE. V gave up 0 bases and J gave up 3 bases; unmatched junction bases: 7. The CDR3 is made up of 16 amino acids.

The V gene is TRBV5-8, the J gene TRBJ2-3; unclear D gene. The CDR3 length is 16 residues. Trimming cost V 6 bases and J 6 bases, with 23 bases left between them. Germline CDR1 and CDR2: SGHTS and YDEGEE. In DNA form, the CDR3 reads TGTGCCAGCAACCAACGTGGTTACCAGATGTGGGATACGCAGTATTTT. This encodes CASNQRGYQMWDTQYF.

This chain uses TRBV28 with TRBJ2-3; 10 bases fit TRBD2. Germline CDR1 and CDR2: MDHEN and SYDVKM. CDR3 length equals 22 residues. Trimming cost V 5 bases and J 2 bases; bases outside gene matches: 25. The CDR3 region has the DNA TGTGCCAGCAGTCCCCCTTTTGGTCGAGGGGTAACTAGCGGGACATTCACAGATACGCAGTATTTT. Protein sequence: CASSPPFGRGVTSGTFTDTQYF. The variable domain in full, with the rest retrieved from reference TRBV28 and TRBJ2-3, is DVKVTQSSRYLVKRTGEKVFLECVQDMDHENMFWYRQDPGLGLRLIYFSYDVKMKEKGDIPEGYSVSREKKERFSLILESASTNQTSMYLCASSPPFGRGVTSGTFTDTQYFGPGTRLTVL.

The chain employs TRBV19 and TRBJ2-7; 13 nucleotides align to TRBD2. The CDR3 is made up of 13 amino acids. Germline CDR1 reads LNHDA; CDR2 reads SQIVND (reference sequence). After removal of 11 bases from V and 2 bases from J, the junction contained 3 bases not matched to a gene. The CDR3 nucleotides read TGTGCCCCCGGGACTAGCGGGACCTACGAGCAGTACTTC. Its translation is CAPGTSGTYEQYF.

The CDR3 is CSLKNEYNYGYTF. The CDR3 nucleotides read TGCAGCCTAAAAAACGAGTACAACTATGGCTACACCTTC. The J gene is TRBJ1-2, the V gene TRBV29-1, with no clear D. The germline CDR1 and CDR2 sequences are SQVTM and ANQGSEA. The CDR3 is 13 residues long. Trimming shortened V by 8 bases and J by 2 bases, and 15 bases separated the two germline ends.

The chain combines TRBV27 with TRBJ2-7, with 8 bases matching TRBD1. Losses at the gene ends were 3 bases for V and 3 bases for J; bases not matched to a gene: 4. The germline gives CDR1 MNHEY, CDR2 SMNVEV (reference sequence). The CDR3 has 14 residues. The CDR3 DNA is TGTGCCAGCAGTTTCAGGACAGGGATCTACGAGCAGTACTTC. Its translation is CASSFRTGIYEQYF.

This chain uses TRBV7-3 with TRBJ2-1; 7 nucleotides match TRBD2. Germline values: CDR1 SGHTA, CDR2 FQGTGA. V lost 5 bases to trimming and J lost 2 bases; unmatched junction nucleotides: 3. The CDR3 covers 14 residues. CDR3 residues: CASSGGGTYNEQFF. CDR3 DNA sequence: TGTGCCAGCAGCGGGGGGGGTACCTACAATGAGCAGTTCTTC.

This clone was seen only a few times. The gene calls are TRBV21-1 and TRBJ1-2; the table's D call, TRBD1, has no DNA check behind it. TRBV21-1 is a pseudogene locus. The CDR3 is 13 amino acids. The DNA of the CDR3 is TGTGCCAGCACCTCCGACAGGGACGGAGGCTACACCTTC. Its translation: CASTSDRDGGYTF.

The rearrangement uses TRBV27 and TRBJ1-1; D call uncertain. The CDR3 loop spans 15 amino acids. From germline, CDR1 is MNHEY and CDR2 SMNVEV (reference sequence). With 6 bases removed from V and 3 bases from J, the gap between germline ends came to 17 bases. The CDR3 loop is CASRRAKLDDTEAFF. Written as DNA, the CDR3 is TGTGCCAGCAGGAGGGCAAAGTTGGACGACACTGAAGCTTTCTTT.

V usage is TRBV18 and J usage is TRBJ2-5, with 10 bases lining up with TRBD2. The CDR3 extends over 17 amino acids. The V gene's germline CDR1 is KGHSH and CDR2 LQKENI. After removal of 4 bases from V and 3 bases from J, the junction contained 11 bases not matched to a gene. Here the CDR3 DNA reads TGTGCCAGCTCACGTGTAGCGGGAGGCATAGGGGAAGAGACCCAGTACTTC. The encoded protein is CASSRVAGGIGEETQYF.

This chain joins TRBV30 and TRBJ1-2; TRBD1 matches 7 bases. CDR1 is GTSNPN, CDR2 SVGIG, per germline (reference sequence). V trimming: 4 bases; J trimming: 2 bases; junction bases outside the gene matches: 4. This CDR3 contains 13 residues. CDR3 region: CAWTGQRNYGYTF. In nucleotides, the CDR3 is TGTGCCTGGACGGGACAGAGAAACTATGGCTACACCTTC.